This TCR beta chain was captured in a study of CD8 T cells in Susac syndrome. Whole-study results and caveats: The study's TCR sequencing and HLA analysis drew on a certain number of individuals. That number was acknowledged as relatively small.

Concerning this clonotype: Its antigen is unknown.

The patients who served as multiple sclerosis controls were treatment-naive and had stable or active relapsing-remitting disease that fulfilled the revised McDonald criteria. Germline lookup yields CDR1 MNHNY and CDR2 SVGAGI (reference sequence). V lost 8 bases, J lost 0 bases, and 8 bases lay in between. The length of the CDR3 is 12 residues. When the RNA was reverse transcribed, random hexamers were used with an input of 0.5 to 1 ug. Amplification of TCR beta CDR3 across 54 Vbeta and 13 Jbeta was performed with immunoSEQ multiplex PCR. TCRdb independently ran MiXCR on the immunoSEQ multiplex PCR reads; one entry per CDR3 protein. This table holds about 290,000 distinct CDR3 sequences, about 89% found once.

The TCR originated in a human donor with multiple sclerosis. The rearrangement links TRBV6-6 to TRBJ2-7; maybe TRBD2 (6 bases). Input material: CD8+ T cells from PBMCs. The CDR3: CASLGSSYEQYF. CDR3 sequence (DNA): TGTGCCAGCCTCGGGAGCTCCTACGAGCAGTACTTC.